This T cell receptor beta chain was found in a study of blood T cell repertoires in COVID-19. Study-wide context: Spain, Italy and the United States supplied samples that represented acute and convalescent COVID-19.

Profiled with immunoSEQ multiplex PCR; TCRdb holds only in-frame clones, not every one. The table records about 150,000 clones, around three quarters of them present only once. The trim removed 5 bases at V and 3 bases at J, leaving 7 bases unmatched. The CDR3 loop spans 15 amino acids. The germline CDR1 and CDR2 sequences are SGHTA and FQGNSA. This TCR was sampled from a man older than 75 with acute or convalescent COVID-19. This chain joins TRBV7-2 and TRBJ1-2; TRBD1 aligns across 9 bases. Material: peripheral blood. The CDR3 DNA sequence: TGTGCCAGCAGCCCTCGGGACAGGGCAGACTATGGCTACACCTTC. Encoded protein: CASSPRDRADYGYTF. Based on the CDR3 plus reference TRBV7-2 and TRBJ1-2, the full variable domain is GAGVSQSPSNKVTEKGKDVELRCDPISGHTALYWYRQSLGQGLEFLIYFQGNSAPDKSGLPSDRFSAERTGGSVSTLTIQRTQQEDSAVYLCASSPRDRADYGYTFGSGTRLTVV.